This T cell receptor beta chain was recovered during a study of identical twins. Many counts were recorded for this clonotype. Its antigen is as yet unknown. V gave up 0 bases and J gave up 7 bases, with 10 bases separating them. This CDR3 is built from 14 residues. CDR1 and CDR2 from the germline V gene are SGHRS and YFSETQ. General observations from the study: For monozygotic twins, models underestimated out-of-frame TCR alpha sharing.

A single record per CDR3 protein comes from TCRdb applying MiXCR to the 5' RACE reads. The sample shows just over 450,000 distinct CDR3 sequences, 11% to 15% of them seen only once. These data are also associated with another study on yellow fever vaccine responses in identical twins.

The TCR originated in a young woman in good health. Sequencing used CD4+ T cells sorted from blood. The V gene is TRBV5-1, the J gene TRBJ2-2, with D possibly matching TRBD2 (6 bases). The CDR3 protein is CASSLGLESGELFF. CDR3 nucleotides: TGCGCCAGCAGCTTGGGACTAGAAAGCGGGGAGCTGTTTTTT.